This T cell receptor beta chain was captured by sequencing in a study of cytomegalovirus exposure and HLA in healthy donors. In the PCR, 60 Vbeta and 13 Jbeta primers were used. Generated by immunoSEQ multiplex PCR, the TCRdb table keeps only in-frame clones and is missing some. The sample holds 35,000 to 55,000 clones, about 72% seen once. Broader study findings: As a later analysis showed, several of the most significant clusters appeared to be linked to common viral pathogens. Sequencing depth roughly uniform across donors was assumed in presence/absence analyses. The authors later linked a missense DCLRE1C variant to TCR beta V- and J-gene trimming. As was reported, the classifier diagnosed cytomegalovirus status with high specificity and sensitivity.

The V gene end was trimmed by 5 bases and the J gene end by 0 bases; junction bases not matched to a gene: 6. There are 15 residues in the CDR3. Germline V CDR1 and CDR2: MNHEY, SVGAGI. In regard to this clone: What it binds is not known.

The receptor was derived from a man younger than 40 in good health and CMV-seronegative. The rearrangement links TRBV6-5 to TRBJ2-7; 8 bases map to TRBD1. The sample taken for sequencing was PBMCs. CDR3 in DNA: TGTGCCAGCAGTCGTATAACAGGGGGCTCCTACGAGCAGTACTTC. This encodes CASSRITGGSYEQYF.